Presented here are 3 T cell receptor beta chains from one specimen sequenced in a study of cytomegalovirus exposure and HLA in healthy donors. The PCR made use of 60 Vbeta and 13 Jbeta primers. Data came from immunoSEQ multiplex PCR; TCRdb stores just in-frame clones and leaves some out. The table records hundreds of thousands of clones, 75% to 80% of them present only once. The sample consisted of PBMCs. These receptors all come from a male donor in good health and CMV-seronegative.

The chain carries TRBV5-1 and TRBJ2-7, with TRBD1 identical over 9 bases. Trimming took 4 bases from V and 4 from J; bases not matched to a gene: 9. The CDR3 runs to 15 residues. The germline V gene has CDR1 SGHRS and CDR2 YFSETQ. The CDR3, as DNA: TGCGCCAGCAGCCGCTCCGGGACAGGGCTTTACGAGCAGTACTTC. This translates into CASSRSGTGLYEQYF.

The chain carries TRBV6-6 and TRBJ2-3; TRBD1 is a possible D gene (6 bases). Germline V gene data show CDR1 as MNHNY and CDR2 as SVGAGI (reference sequence). The CDR3 is made up of 15 amino acids. V lost 6 bases and J lost 4, with 17 bases in between. In DNA form, the CDR3 reads TGTGCCAGCAGAGACAGGACCCTAGAAGCAGATACGCAGTATTTT. It encodes CASRDRTLEADTQYF.

The chain couples TRBV7-8 to TRBJ2-7, with 12 positions matching TRBD2. V shed 5 bases, J shed 0 bases, and the junction held 11 bases outside the gene matches. Per germline, CDR1 SGHVS and CDR2 FQNEAQ. This CDR3 is 18 amino acids long. This CDR3 reads CASSQTSGSQRSSYEQYF. CDR3 in DNA: TGTGCCAGCAGCCAGACTAGCGGGAGCCAAAGGAGCTCCTACGAGCAGTACTTC. The variable domain in full, with the rest retrieved from reference TRBV7-8 and TRBJ2-7, is GAGVSQSPRYKVAKRGQDVALRCDPISGHVSLFWYQQALGQGPEFLTYFQNEAQLDKSGLPSDRFFAERPEGSVSTLKIQRTQQEDSAVYLCASSQTSGSQRSSYEQYFGPGTRLTVT.